This TCR beta chain derives from a study of regulatory T cells in long-lasting Graves disease (dated by TCRdb to 2020 to 2023). Background on the whole study: Newly diagnosed Graves' disease patients had taken antithyroid drugs for less than 3 months. Persistent Graves' disease patients were compared with newly diagnosed Graves' disease patients by peripheral blood TCR sequencing and RNA sequencing. The study was registered as a clinical trial and conducted in China. A total of around 33 samples underwent TCR sequencing, from about 13 patients with persistent Graves' disease and roughly 20 patients with newly diagnosed Graves' disease. General findings and caveats noted by the study authors: Because the primary lesion, thyroid tissue, could not be accessed, the study looked at peripheral blood alone. A larger number of public clonotypes was shared among persistent patients (under 3,000) than among newly diagnosed patients (around 870). Compared with newly diagnosed patients, patients with persistent Graves' disease had lower TCR Shannon entropy and fewer highly expanded clones, which suggests clonal expansion. Sequencing and analysis were limited to the TCR beta chain. The authors noted that the small sample size was a limitation that may lower accuracy. Preferential use of TRBV28, TRBJ1-2 and TRBJ2-5 was observed in persistent disease, whereas TRBV20-1 and TRBJ2-1 were favored in newly diagnosed disease.

Libraries were constructed by multiplex PCR. The sample was run on an Illumina HiSeq 4000. CDR3 regions were amplified by Arm-PCR with iRepertoire HTBI primers to construct TCR beta libraries. Before sequencing, the PCR products went through gel purification. As for the authors' bioinformatics: Gene usage analysis of CDR3 amino acid clonotypes used the 62 TRBV and approximately 13 TRBJ segments found across samples. Filtered high-quality paired reads were merged into contigs using COPE and FqMerger. Contigs were aligned with BLAST to IMGT TRBV, TRBD and TRBJ reference genes, and CDR3 was defined per IMGT. Any clonotype with a frequency above 0.1% was counted as a highly expanded clone. Repertoire diversity was measured by Shannon entropy, and V-J evenness by the Gini coefficient. Public clonotypes were defined as clonotypes shared by more than one individual. Using fastp trimming at Q25 and MiXCR clonotype assembly, TCRdb reanalyzed the public sequencing data and kept in-frame beta chains. When rows share a CDR3 protein, they turn into one entry using the most common DNA and genes. Clone size and V and J calls follow TCRdb, not the original study. In all, the sample holds some 500,000 distinct CDR3 sequences, and roughly 15% of those were seen once. Together, the top ten hold approximately 25% of the sample.

In light of the paper, this sample's time point label describes: newly diagnosed GD, antithyroid drugs for less than 3 months. RNA was extracted from PBMCs in TRIzol for both TCR sequencing and RNA sequencing. The diagnosis of Graves' disease was made according to American Thyroid Association guidelines. Patients for the study were recruited at an endocrinology department in Xi'an, China. Each patient gave 8.5 to 9.5 milliliters of peripheral blood, collected in an EDTA anticoagulant tube. Ficoll Paque Plus density gradient separation was used to isolate PBMCs, and no further T cell sorting was done. RNA quality was checked with an Agilent 2100 Bioanalyzer and agarose gel, and concentration with a NanoDrop 2000. This clonotype was counted many times. The antigen it recognizes is unknown. No qualities accompany the bases; no much larger clone lies one base away. A distance of 16 bases separates the germline ends of V and J, which lose 3 bases and 7 bases respectively. CDR3 length: 15 amino acids, cysteine to phenylalanine. Only the CDR3 part of the read is kept: 45 bases, read in frame from the first base. The germline V gene provides CDR1 MDHEN and CDR2 SYDVKM.

The same sample was also used in a study of T cells in Graves' hyperthyroidism and ophthalmopathy. As noted in the second study: Stable Graves' hyperthyroidism was defined as the absence of progression to ophthalmopathy over 18 months of follow-up. Hyperthyroidism patients were newly diagnosed, had a disease duration of under 2 months, and were aged 18 to 65 years. Patients with uncontrolled infections, other autoimmune diseases, pregnancy or lactation were excluded. Diagnoses were based on clinical symptoms, serum thyroxine and TRAb, thyroid ultrasound and orbital computed tomography. For the first round of RT-PCR on the TCR CDR3, the HTBI primer set was used together with the Qiagen OneStep RT-PCR kit. Most expanded thyroid clonotypes (frequency above 0.001) were also detected in blood, a finding suggesting that blood repertoires may reflect thyroid immune responses. In cross-validation, a model built on a 13 V-J signature told ophthalmopathy apart from stable hyperthyroidism with roughly 87% sensitivity and approximately 84% specificity, and in testing the same model reached 80%/75%. In validation, the model predicted progression to ophthalmopathy with just under 71% sensitivity and less than 75% specificity, a median of 6.5 months before onset. TCR V-J signatures able to tell the groups apart were searched for in a discovery cohort of around 95 patients, of whom 43 had Graves' ophthalmopathy and roughly 57 had stable Graves' hyperthyroidism. An independent validation cohort of some 18 hyperthyroidism patients and 17 patients who later progressed to ophthalmopathy tested prospective prediction of ophthalmopathy. The roughly 94 discovery patients were randomly divided into training and test sets at a 7:3 ratio. In addition, the study compared T-cell repertoires in thyroid tissue and in blood from roughly 6 Graves' hyperthyroidism patients. After blood sampling, hyperthyroidism patients were treated with methimazole at a starting dose of 30 mg daily, and ophthalmopathy patients were treated with high-dose intravenous methylprednisolone. A second multiplex PCR round built the libraries, followed by size selection and purification. The libraries were sequenced on an Illumina HiSeq2000 using paired-end 100 bp reads. Raw data were processed with SOAPnuke, discarding reads with adapters, uncalled bases, mean Phred below 15, or no exact constant-primer or identifier match. COPE v1.2.5 was used to merge high-quality paired reads, and clonotypes were defined as unique nucleotide sequences. Clonotypes were aligned to IMGT TRBV, TRBD and TRBJ reference segments using MiTCR v1.1. Only V-J combinations with frequency above 0.0001, covering roughly 99% of repertoires, were analysed. The TCS score was defined as F50 (clonal expansion) divided by E x V (chaos), with BLOSUM62-based TCRdist calculated between CDR3 peptides within each V-J. Welch's t-statistics and random forest reduced 450 to 600 V-J features to 13, which were used in a naive Bayes classifier (R e1071). No statistical method was used to set the sample size in advance, and investigators knew the group allocation. TCR Vbeta CDR3 sequencing of 135 peripheral blood samples (43 ophthalmopathy, 75 or so hyperthyroidism and around 17 progressor patients) is reported in the paper.

The clonotype originates from a woman aged 35-65 years with Graves disease. Donor details come from another sample of the same person, matched by shared clones. The source material was peripheral blood mononuclear cells (PBMCs), sampled at new diagnosis, from a patient treated with antithyroid drugs. The rearranged chain carries TRBV28 and TRBJ1-5; the D gene is unclear. The CDR3 protein sequence reads: CASSFMDDYGQPQHF. The DNA sequence is TGTGCCAGCAGTTTCATGGACGATTATGGGCAGCCCCAGCATTTT.